A single sample is the source of the 23 T cell receptor beta chains below, sequenced in a study of cytomegalovirus exposure and HLA in healthy donors. In the PCR, 60 Vbeta and 13 Jbeta primers were used. Sequenced by immunoSEQ multiplex PCR; TCRdb stores in-frame clones only, minus some. The repertoire holds around 280,000 clones, around nine tenths seen once, with more than 2% in the top ten. Specimen: PBMCs. The receptors were gathered from a woman aged 18-29 years in good health and CMV-seronegative.

The V gene is TRBV7-3, the J gene TRBJ2-2, with D perhaps matching TRBD1 (6 bases). The germline V and J ends were trimmed by 0 bases and 1 base, with 15 bases remaining between them. Germline V lookup: CDR1 SGHTA, CDR2 FQGTGA. The CDR3 extends over 18 amino acids. This chain's CDR3 is CASSLTFAGELNTGELFF. Here the CDR3 DNA reads TGTGCCAGCAGCTTAACATTTGCAGGGGAGTTGAACACCGGGGAGCTGTTTTTT.

This chain connects TRBV12-5 to TRBJ2-7; tentatively, D is TRBD2 (5 bases). The CDR3 has 12 residues. V lost 6 bases to trimming and J lost 12 bases, with 18 bases between them. Looked up from germline, CDR1 is LGHNT and CDR2 is FRNRAP. The CDR3 nucleotides are TGTGCTAGTGGATTCGACACCCTAGCTCCGTACTTC. Amino acids: CASGFDTLAPYF.

The chain recombines TRBV21-1 with TRBJ1-1. TRBV21-1 is a recognized pseudogene. CDR3 size: 14 residues. CDR3 amino acids: CASSKVARFLEAFF. CDR3 nucleotides: TGTGCCAGCAGCAAAGTTGCTCGGTTCCTTGAAGCTTTCTTT.

The V gene is TRBV15, the J gene TRBJ1-5; TRBD1 agrees at 7 bases. The CDR3 loop spans 14 amino acids. Germline V lookup: CDR1 LNHNV, CDR2 YYDKDF (reference sequence). J lost 0 bases, V lost 8 bases, and 4 bases had no gene match. CDR3 sequence (DNA): TGTGCCACCGGGGACAGCTATAGCAATCAGCCCCAGCATTTT. Residues: CATGDSYSNQPQHF. The full variable domain, rest sourced from reference TRBV15 and TRBJ1-5, is DAMVIQNPRYQVTQFGKPVTLSCSQTLNHNVMYWYQQKSSQAPKLLFHYYDKDFNNEADTPDNFQSRRPNTSFCFLDIRSPGLGDTAMYLCATGDSYSNQPQHFGDGTRLSIL.

The gene calls are TRBV29-1 and TRBJ2-7; possibly TRBD2 for D (5 bases). Germline CDR1 is SQVTM and CDR2 is ANQGSEA. The CDR3 is 12 residues long. Deletions cut 8 bases from V and 0 bases from J, with 11 bases between. The DNA of the CDR3 is TGCAGCTGTGAGGCGGGCTCCTACGAGCAGTACTTC. Its protein product is CSCEAGSYEQYF.

The rearrangement joins TRBV7-2 to TRBJ2-1; TRBD2 matches at 8 bases. CDR1 and CDR2 (germline): SGHTA, FQGNSA. V shed 1 base, J shed 4 bases, and the junction held 9 bases outside the gene matches. CDR3 length equals 17 residues. The CDR3 reads CASSLDGTSGPYNEQFF. As DNA, the CDR3 is TGTGCCAGCAGCTTAGACGGTACTAGCGGACCATACAATGAGCAGTTCTTC.

The genes are TRBV11-2 and TRBJ1-2, with a tentative D call TRBD1 (5 bases). The CDR3 has 12 residues. Germline lookup yields CDR1 SGHAT and CDR2 FQNNGV. Trimming removed 8 bases at V and 7 bases at J, with 14 bases between. CDR3 sequence reads: CASGGGSSGYTF. CDR3 in DNA: TGTGCCAGCGGGGGGGGGAGCAGTGGCTACACCTTC.

This clone is a singleton in its sample. This chain connects TRBV15 to TRBJ2-1; 9 bases are a match to TRBD1. The junction had 5 bases not matched to a gene; V was cut back by 0 bases and J by 8 bases. The germline V gene encodes CDR1 LNHNV and CDR2 YYDKDF (reference sequence). This CDR3 is built from 15 residues. The DNA of the CDR3 is TGTGCCACCAGCAGAGAAGGACAGGGGTTGGATGAGCAGTTCTTC. It yields the protein CATSREGQGLDEQFF.

V and J are TRBV14 and TRBJ1-6, with 8 bases fitting TRBD1. Germline values: CDR1 SGHDN, CDR2 FVKESK. The CDR3 spans 17 residues. V trimming: 1 base; J trimming: 5 bases; junction bases outside the gene matches: 7. CDR3 sequence: CASSQGVPGQDNSPLHF. The CDR3 nucleotides read TGTGCCAGCAGCCAAGGGGTTCCGGGACAGGATAATTCACCCCTCCACTTT.

This chain links TRBV5-6 with TRBJ2-5, with TRBD1 matching 8 bases. The J call may not be correct, given that the DNA end is closer to TRBJ2-7. Per germline, CDR1 SGHDT and CDR2 YYEEEE. This CDR3 region has 14 residues. In DNA, the CDR3 is TGTGCCAGCAGCCCTGGACAGGGTGTCTACGAGCAGTACTTC. Translation: CASSPGQGVYEQYF.

Comments on this clone: The germline gene is not matched at one end of the junction; a read error may be the cause. The sample carries other DNA sequences with the same CDR3. V and J are TRBV10-3 and TRBJ1-2, with D uncertain. The CDR3 sequence is 12 residues long. Germline loops: CDR1 ENHRY, CDR2 SYGVKD. The CDR3 loop reads CAISALRYGYTF. In DNA form, the CDR3 reads TGCGCCATCAGTGCCCTCCGCTATGGCTACACCTTC.

The rearrangement uses TRBV2 and TRBJ2-3; 9 bases match TRBD2. Looked up from germline, CDR1 is SNHLY and CDR2 is FYNNEI. This CDR3 spans 16 amino acids. V was clipped by 6 bases and J by 4 bases; unmatched bases: 11. CDR3 in amino acids: CASSRTGLAGADTQYF. In DNA, the CDR3 is TGTGCCAGCAGCCGGACGGGACTAGCTGGGGCAGATACGCAGTATTTT.

This chain uses TRBV5-1 with TRBJ2-5; TRBD1 is a possible D gene (5 bases). Looked up from germline, CDR1 is SGHRS and CDR2 is YFSETQ. The CDR3 is 15 residues long. Trimming removed 0 bases from V and 5 bases from J, with 14 bases in between. CDR3 DNA sequence: TGCGCCAGCAGCTTGGTGTATAGGGGCATGGAGACCCAGTACTTC. Encoded protein: CASSLVYRGMETQYF.

This chain uses TRBV19 with TRBJ1-5, with 7 bases matching TRBD1. With 5 bases clipped from V and 4 bases from J, the junction kept 2 bases outside the gene matches. The CDR3 runs to 13 residues. CDR1 is LNHDA, CDR2 SQIVND, per germline (reference sequence). The CDR3 region is CASSGTANQPQHF. The CDR3 DNA reads as TGTGCCAGTAGTGGGACAGCGAATCAGCCCCAGCATTTT. Combining the CDR3 with reference TRBV19 and TRBJ1-5 gives the whole variable domain DGGITQSPKYLFRKEGQNVTLSCEQNLNHDAMYWYRQDPGQGLRLIYYSQIVNDFQKGDIAEGYSVSREKKESFPLTVTSAQKNPTAFYLCASSGTANQPQHFGDGTRLSIL.

The genes are TRBV9 and TRBJ1-1; D is unclear. Germline V gene data show CDR1 as SGDLS and CDR2 as YYNGEE. The CDR3 is made up of 16 amino acids. V was trimmed by 0 bases and J by 1 base, leaving 13 bases between them. CDR3 amino acids: CASSVGGSVRNTEAFF. As DNA, the CDR3 is TGTGCCAGCAGCGTAGGAGGATCCGTTAGGAACACTGAAGCTTTCTTT.

This rearrangement joins TRBV5-1 to TRBJ2-3, with 12 bases fitting TRBD2. CDR1 and CDR2 (germline): SGHRS, YFSETQ. The junction had 9 bases not matched to a gene; V was cut back by 3 bases and J by 4 bases. The CDR3 length is 17 residues. The CDR3 nucleotides are TGCGCCAGCAGCTCCAACCTAGCGGGGGGGCCGGCAGATACGCAGTATTTT. Translated, it gives CASSSNLAGGPADTQYF.

CDR3 bases: TGTGCCAGCAGTTTTATAGCGGGGGACTACAATGAGCAGTTCTTC. This codes for CASSFIAGDYNEQFF. J is TRBJ2-1 and V is TRBV27, with TRBD2 matching 9 bases. The CDR3 has 15 amino acids. The V and J ends lost 3 bases and 3 bases, in that order; junction bases with no gene match: 3. Looked up from germline, CDR1 is MNHEY and CDR2 is SMNVEV (reference sequence).

The J gene is TRBJ1-4, the V gene TRBV5-1; 11 nucleotides align to TRBD1. This CDR3 has 19 residues. Germline lookup yields CDR1 SGHRS and CDR2 YFSETQ. Losses at the gene ends were 3 bases for V and 0 bases for J; bases not matched to a gene: 10. For the CDR3, the DNA is TGCGCCAGCAGCTCGTCGGGACAGGGGGGATTTGCAACTAATGAAAAACTGTTTTTT. It translates to CASSSSGQGGFATNEKLFF.

The gene calls are TRBV5-1 and TRBJ2-7; no clear D gene. CDR3 length equals 14 residues. V was pared by 0 bases and J by 3 bases, with 10 bases between. Germline lookup yields CDR1 SGHRS and CDR2 YFSETQ. As DNA, the CDR3 is TGCGCCAGCAGCTTGGCAAACCAGTTCTACGAGCAGTACTTC. Protein: CASSLANQFYEQYF.

The chain recombines TRBV7-9 with TRBJ2-1; 7 nucleotides line up with TRBD2. From germline, CDR1 is SEHNR and CDR2 FQNEAQ (reference sequence). V lost 6 bases to trimming and J lost 2 bases; unmatched junction nucleotides: 10. The CDR3 has 16 residues. This CDR3 reads CASSTMAGEAYNEQFF. CDR3 DNA: TGTGCCAGCAGTACAATGGCGGGGGAAGCCTACAATGAGCAGTTCTTC.

The chain uses TRBV5-1 and TRBJ1-1; D call uncertain. The V end was cut by 4 bases, the J end by 4 bases, with 14 bases between. The CDR3 contains 14 residues. Germline CDR1 and CDR2: SGHRS and YFSETQ. The CDR3: CASSAGGRATEAFF. DNA for the CDR3: TGCGCCAGCAGCGCCGGAGGGAGGGCCACTGAAGCTTTCTTT.

The chain is built from TRBV30 and TRBJ2-3, with D possibly being TRBD1 (6 bases). V lost 5 bases and J lost 2, with 14 bases in between. The length of the CDR3 is 14 residues. Germline CDR1 and CDR2: GTSNPN and SVGIG (reference sequence). CDR3 sequence reads: CAWLQGPTTDTQYF. CDR3 nucleotide sequence: TGTGCCTGGTTGCAGGGGCCGACCACAGATACGCAGTATTTT.

The chain joins TRBV28 to TRBJ1-2; 7 bases line up with TRBD1. Germline lookup yields CDR1 MDHEN and CDR2 SYDVKM. Trimming removed 5 bases from V and 3 bases from J; junction bases left unmatched: 9. The CDR3 spans 15 residues. In nucleotides, the CDR3 is TGTGCCAGCAGTGTCGGCGCGACAGGGTACTATGGCTACACCTTC. Its translation is CASSVGATGYYGYTF.